Below, 22 T cell receptor beta chains from the same sample are listed, as sequenced in a study of blood T cell repertoires in COVID-19. Profiled with immunoSEQ multiplex PCR; TCRdb holds only in-frame clones, not every one. The data show approximately 50,000 clones, over 65% seen once. Sequences were obtained from peripheral blood. All receptors derive from a man at least 80 years old with COVID-19, enrolled during active disease.

V usage is TRBV10-3 and J usage is TRBJ1-2; D is perhaps TRBD1 (6 bases). The CDR3 spans 14 residues. Germline lookup yields CDR1 ENHRY and CDR2 SYGVKD. V was clipped by 5 bases and J by 4 bases, with 14 bases between them. The CDR3 DNA is TGTGCCATCAGTATTTCAGGGGCGACCTATGGCTACACCTTC. Translation gives CAISISGATYGYTF.

This chain connects TRBV29-1 to TRBJ2-3; TRBD2 aligns across 11 bases. CDR1 and CDR2 from the germline V gene are SQVTM and ANQGSEA. The CDR3 contains 13 residues. The J segment lost 4 bases and the V segment lost 6 bases, leaving 3 bases of the junction unmatched. Written as DNA, the CDR3 is TGCAGCGTCCTAGCGGGAGGCCCAGATACGCAGTATTTT. Protein sequence: CSVLAGGPDTQYF.

The CDR3 DNA sequence: TGCGCCAGCAACCCGGACCCGGGCCCAGCGGCGGAGCAGTACTTC. Its translation: CASNPDPGPAAEQYF. The gene calls are TRBV5-1 and TRBJ2-7, with a possible D match to TRBD2 (5 bases). Looked up from germline, CDR1 is SGHRS and CDR2 is YFSETQ. Trimming stripped 6 bases from V and 7 bases from J, with 23 bases between. The CDR3 sequence is 15 residues long.

The rearrangement links TRBV7-9 to TRBJ1-4; no definite D call. Trimming cost V 5 bases and J 1 base, with 8 bases left between them. Per the germline V gene, CDR1 is SEHNR and CDR2 is FQNEAQ (reference sequence). The CDR3 is 14 amino acids. Here the CDR3 reads CASSLAGTNEKLFF. Here the CDR3 DNA reads TGTGCCAGCAGCCTGGCTGGAACTAATGAAAAACTGTTTTTT.

This rearrangement joins TRBV2 to TRBJ1-4; D is possibly TRBD1 (5 bases). Trimming removed 10 bases at V and 4 bases at J, with 16 bases between. The CDR3 spans 14 residues. CDR1 is SNHLY and CDR2 is FYNNEI in the germline V gene. The chain's CDR3 is CATGGGRSNEKLFF. In DNA, the CDR3 is TGTGCCACTGGGGGGGGGAGAAGTAATGAAAAACTGTTTTTT.

Notes on this clone: The junction departs from the called germline gene at one end, perhaps through a read error. J is TRBJ2-3 and V is TRBV2; 7 bases fit TRBD2. Germline CDR1 is SNHLY and CDR2 is FYNNEI. This CDR3 contains 12 residues. DNA for the CDR3: TGCGTCACTCGGGGGGTATCAGATACGCAGTATTTT. Encoded protein: CVTRGVSDTQYF. The complete variable domain, with remaining parts taken from reference TRBV2 and TRBJ2-3, reads EPEVTQTPSHQVTQMGQEVILRCVPISNHLYFYWYRQILGQKVEFLVSFYNNEISEKSEIFDDQFSVERPDGSNFTLKIRSTKLEDSAMYFCVTRGVSDTQYFGPGTRLTVL.

A single count supports this clone. The same CDR3 also results from other DNA sequences found in this sample. J is TRBJ2-7 and V is TRBV6-1; 8 bases fit TRBD1. V was pared by 3 bases and J by 3 bases, with 4 bases of the junction left unmatched. Germline lookup yields CDR1 MNHNS and CDR2 SASEGT. The CDR3 loop spans 14 amino acids. Written as DNA, the CDR3 is TGTGCCAGCAGTGACGGGACAGGAGGCTACGAGCAGTACTTC. Translation: CASSDGTGGYEQYF.

The V call is TRBV9, the J call TRBJ1-1, with no clear D. CDR3 length: 13 residues. Trimming removed 0 bases at V and 0 bases at J, with 3 bases between. Germline CDR1 and CDR2: SGDLS and YYNGEE. CDR3 amino acids: CASSVALNTEAFF. DNA of the CDR3: TGTGCCAGCAGCGTAGCATTGAACACTGAAGCTTTCTTT.

The rearrangement joins TRBV10-2 to TRBJ2-5; D gene unclear. Trimming removed 0 bases at V and 5 bases at J, with 10 bases between. CDR1 and CDR2 from the germline V gene are WSHSY and SAAADI. CDR3 length equals 14 residues. CDR3 loop: CASSESGYLETQYF. CDR3 DNA sequence: TGCGCCAGCAGTGAGTCGGGCTATCTTGAGACCCAGTACTTC.

The chain has TRBV5-1 and TRBJ2-1, with 7 nucleotides matching TRBD2. V lost 3 bases to trimming and J lost 3 bases; unmatched junction nucleotides: 9. The CDR3 consists of 16 residues. Looked up from germline, CDR1 is SGHRS and CDR2 is YFSETQ. CDR3 in DNA: TGCGCCAGCAGCTCGGGGCCCAGCGGGGTCTACAATGAGCAGTTCTTC. Its protein is CASSSGPSGVYNEQFF. The full variable domain, rest sourced from reference TRBV5-1 and TRBJ2-1, is KAGVTQTPRYLIKTRGQQVTLSCSPISGHRSVSWYQQTPGQGLQFLFEYFSETQRNKGNFPGRFSGRQFSNSRSEMNVSTLELGDSALYLCASSSGPSGVYNEQFFGPGTRLTVL.

The rearrangement links TRBV3-1 (or the pseudogene TRBV3-2) to TRBJ1-6; 11 bases are a match to TRBD1. CDR3 size: 21 residues. In germline, CDR1 is LGHDT, CDR2 YNNKEL (reference sequence). V was pared by 1 base and J by 4 bases, with 15 bases of the junction left unmatched. The CDR3 sequence is CASSQATFGQGAARYNSPLHF. The CDR3 coding sequence is TGTGCCAGCAGCCAAGCCACCTTTGGACAGGGGGCCGCTCGTTATAATTCACCCCTCCACTTT.

This chain connects TRBV7-6 to TRBJ2-7; D perhaps matches TRBD2 (5 bases). Germline values: CDR1 SGHVS, CDR2 FNYEAQ. This CDR3 is built from 16 residues. Trimming removed 1 base at V and 2 bases at J, with 15 bases between. The CDR3 region is CASSLGRLDGAYEQYF. CDR3 DNA: TGTGCCAGCAGCTTAGGGCGGCTAGACGGGGCCTACGAGCAGTACTTC.

The CDR3 is CASSPSTVNYGYTF. CDR3 DNA sequence: TGTGCCAGCTCACCCTCGACAGTAAACTATGGCTACACCTTC. The gene calls are TRBV18 and TRBJ1-2; tentative D call: TRBD1 (5 bases). This CDR3 has 14 residues. Germline CDR1 reads KGHSH; CDR2 reads LQKENI. Trimming cost V 3 bases and J 2 bases, with 10 bases left between them.

The chain couples TRBV7-9 to TRBJ2-1; 11 bases are shared with TRBD2. Germline-derived CDR1 and CDR2 are SEHNR and FQNEAQ (reference sequence). J was trimmed by 8 bases and V by 0 bases; bases with no gene match: 6. This CDR3 is 16 amino acids long. This CDR3 reads CASSLAFPSGRYEQFF. CDR3 bases: TGTGCCAGCAGCTTAGCCTTCCCTAGCGGGAGGTATGAGCAGTTCTTC.

Only a few counts were recorded for this clone. The chain carries TRBV6-5 and TRBJ1-3; TRBD1 matches 8 bases. V trimming: 5 bases; J trimming: 7 bases; junction bases outside the gene matches: 7. Germline V lookup: CDR1 MNHEY, CDR2 SVGAGI. The CDR3 runs to 14 residues. In nucleotides, the CDR3 is TGTGCCAGCAGTAGCGAGACAGGGGAGAACACCATATATTTT. It translates to CASSSETGENTIYF.

The rearrangement uses TRBV2 and TRBJ1-2; TRBD1 agrees at 7 bases. Germline V gives CDR1 SNHLY, CDR2 FYNNEI. J was trimmed by 6 bases and V by 5 bases; bases with no gene match: 6. The CDR3 contains 13 residues. The DNA of the CDR3 is TGTGCCAGCAGTCCAAGACAGGGTGATGGCTACACCTTC. Its translation: CASSPRQGDGYTF.

The chain combines TRBV27 with TRBJ1-6; TRBD1 matches at 10 bases. V gave up 6 bases and J gave up 2 bases; unmatched junction bases: 4. Germline assignment: CDR1 MNHEY and CDR2 SMNVEV (reference sequence). The CDR3 is 16 residues long. The CDR3 coding sequence is TGTGCCAGCAGAGGACAGGGGGGCGCCTATAATTCACCCCTCCACTTT. Its protein product is CASRGQGGAYNSPLHF.

This clone was counted a single time. The V call is TRBV19, the J call TRBJ1-2; 9 nucleotides agree with TRBD1. The length of the CDR3 is 17 residues. J gave up 1 base and V 5 bases, and 11 bases lay outside the gene matches. Germline V gene data show CDR1 as LNHDA and CDR2 as SQIVND (reference sequence). The CDR3 bases are TGTGCCAGTAGTCGCCGAAGAAGGGACAGGGATAACTATGGCTACACCTTC. This translates into CASSRRRRDRDNYGYTF.

The chain is built from TRBV9 and TRBJ2-1; 8 bases fit TRBD2. The CDR3 totals 15 residues. The V and J ends lost 3 bases and 0 bases, in that order; junction bases with no gene match: 2. Germline CDR1 reads SGDLS; CDR2 reads YYNGEE. CDR3 sequence: CASSGGTSSYNEQFF. The DNA for the CDR3 is TGTGCCAGCAGCGGGGGGACTAGCTCCTACAATGAGCAGTTCTTC.

The chain couples TRBV7-9 to TRBJ2-7; 7 bases fit TRBD2. CDR3 length equals 14 residues. V shed 4 bases, J shed 6 bases, and the junction held 9 bases outside the gene matches. Germline CDR1 SEHNR, CDR2 FQNEAQ (reference sequence). CDR3 residues: CASSSASGRTEQYF. Here the CDR3 DNA reads TGTGCCAGCAGCTCGGCATCCGGGAGGACCGAGCAGTACTTC.

The chain combines TRBV21-1 with TRBJ2-7; the table's D call TRBD1 went unverified against the DNA. TRBV21-1 is tagged as a pseudogene. The CDR3 extends over 17 amino acids. Written as DNA, the CDR3 is TGTGCCAGCAGCAAAGCTTCGGGCACCTTCCCGCAGGGCGAGCAGTACGTC. It is translated as CASSKASGTFPQGEQYV.

This clone has only one observation. The V call is TRBV7-9, the J call TRBJ1-2, with 7 bases identical to TRBD1. The germline V gene encodes CDR1 SEHNR and CDR2 FQNEAQ (reference sequence). The CDR3 is 16 residues long. The junction had 11 bases not matched to a gene; V was cut back by 5 bases and J by 2 bases. CDR3 residues: CASSRVQGRDNYGYTF. The CDR3 DNA is TGTGCCAGCAGCCGTGTACAGGGGCGAGACAACTATGGCTACACCTTC.